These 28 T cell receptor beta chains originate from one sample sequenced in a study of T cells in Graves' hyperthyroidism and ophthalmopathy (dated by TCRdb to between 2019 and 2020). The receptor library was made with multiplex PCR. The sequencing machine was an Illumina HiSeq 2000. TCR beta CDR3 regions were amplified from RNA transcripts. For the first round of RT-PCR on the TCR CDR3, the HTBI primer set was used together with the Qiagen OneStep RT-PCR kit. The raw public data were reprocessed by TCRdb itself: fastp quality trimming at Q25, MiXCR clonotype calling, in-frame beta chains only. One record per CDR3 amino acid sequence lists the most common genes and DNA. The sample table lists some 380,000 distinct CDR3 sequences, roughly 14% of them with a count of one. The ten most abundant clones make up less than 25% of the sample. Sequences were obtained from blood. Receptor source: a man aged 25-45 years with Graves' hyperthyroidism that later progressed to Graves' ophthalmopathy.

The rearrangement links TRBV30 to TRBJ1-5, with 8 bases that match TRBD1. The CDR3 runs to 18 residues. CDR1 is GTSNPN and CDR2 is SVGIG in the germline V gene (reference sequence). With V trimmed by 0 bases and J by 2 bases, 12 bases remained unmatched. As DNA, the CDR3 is TGTGCCTGGAGTGTAGACAGGGGATCGGTATTGGGCAATCAGCCCCAGCATTTT. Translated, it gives CAWSVDRGSVLGNQPQHF.

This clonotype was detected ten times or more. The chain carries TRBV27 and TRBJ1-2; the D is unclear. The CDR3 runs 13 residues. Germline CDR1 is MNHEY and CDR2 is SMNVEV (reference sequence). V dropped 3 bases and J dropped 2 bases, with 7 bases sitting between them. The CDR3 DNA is TGTGCCAGCAGTTTTCGGGGAAACTATGGCTACACCTTC. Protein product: CASSFRGNYGYTF.

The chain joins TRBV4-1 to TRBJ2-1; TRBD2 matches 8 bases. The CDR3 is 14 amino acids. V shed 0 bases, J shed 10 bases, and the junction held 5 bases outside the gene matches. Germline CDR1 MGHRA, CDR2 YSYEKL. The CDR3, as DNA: TGCGCCAGCAGCCAAGATCTAGCGGGCCGGGAGCAGTTCTTC. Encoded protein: CASSQDLAGREQFF.

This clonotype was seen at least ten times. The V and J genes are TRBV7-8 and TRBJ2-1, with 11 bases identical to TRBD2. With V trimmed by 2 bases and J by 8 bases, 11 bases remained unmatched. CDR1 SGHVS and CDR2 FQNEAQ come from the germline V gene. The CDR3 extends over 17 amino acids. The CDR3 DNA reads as TGTGCCAGCAGCTTAACGTCGACTAGCGGGGAGTTAGATGAGCAGTTCTTC. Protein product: CASSLTSTSGELDEQFF.

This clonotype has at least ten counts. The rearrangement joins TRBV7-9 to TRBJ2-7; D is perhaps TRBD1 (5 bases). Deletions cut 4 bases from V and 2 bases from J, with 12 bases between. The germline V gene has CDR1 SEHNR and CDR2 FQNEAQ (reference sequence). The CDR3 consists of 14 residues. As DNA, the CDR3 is TGTGCCAGCAGCTCGGACACGTATACCTACGAGCAGTACTTC. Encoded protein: CASSSDTYTYEQYF.

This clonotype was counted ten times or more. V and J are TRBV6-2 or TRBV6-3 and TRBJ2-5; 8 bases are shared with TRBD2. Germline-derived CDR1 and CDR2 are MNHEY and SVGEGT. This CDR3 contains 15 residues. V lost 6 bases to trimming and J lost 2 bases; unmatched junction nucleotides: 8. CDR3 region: CASSTGGGRQETQYF. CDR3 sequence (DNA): TGTGCCAGCAGCACGGGGGGGGGTCGGCAAGAGACCCAGTACTTC.

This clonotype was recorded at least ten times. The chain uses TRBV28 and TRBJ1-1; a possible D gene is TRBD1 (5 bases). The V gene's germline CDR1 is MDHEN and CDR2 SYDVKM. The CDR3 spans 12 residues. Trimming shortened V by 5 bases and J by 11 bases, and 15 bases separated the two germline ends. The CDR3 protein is CASSGAHPEAFF. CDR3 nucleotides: TGTGCCAGCAGTGGGGCCCACCCGGAGGCTTTCTTT.

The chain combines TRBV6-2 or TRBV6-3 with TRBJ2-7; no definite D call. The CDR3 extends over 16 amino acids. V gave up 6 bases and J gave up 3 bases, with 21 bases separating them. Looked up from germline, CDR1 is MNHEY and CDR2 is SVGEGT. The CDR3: CASSPGLPYPSYEQYF. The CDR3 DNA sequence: TGTGCCAGCAGCCCCGGCTTACCGTACCCGAGCTACGAGCAGTACTTC.

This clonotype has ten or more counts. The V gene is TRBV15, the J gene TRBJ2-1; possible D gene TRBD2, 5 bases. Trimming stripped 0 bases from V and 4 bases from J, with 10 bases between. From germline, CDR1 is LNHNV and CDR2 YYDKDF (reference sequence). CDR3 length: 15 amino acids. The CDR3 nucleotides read TGTGCCACCAGCAGAGATCGAGGGATGTACAATGAGCAGTTCTTC. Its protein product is CATSRDRGMYNEQFF.

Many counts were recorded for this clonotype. The CDR3 nucleotides read TGTGCCAGCAAAAGGGCTTACTTTGTTCACGAGCAGTACTTC. Translating it yields CASKRAYFVHEQYF. The chain employs TRBV6-1 and TRBJ2-7, with D unresolved. This CDR3 is built from 14 residues. Germline lookup yields CDR1 MNHNS and CDR2 SASEGT. V was clipped by 7 bases and J by 5 bases, with 18 bases between them.

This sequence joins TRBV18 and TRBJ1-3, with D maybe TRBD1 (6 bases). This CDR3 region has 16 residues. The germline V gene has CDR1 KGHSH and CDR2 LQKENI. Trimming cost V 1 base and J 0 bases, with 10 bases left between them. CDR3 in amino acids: CASSPLTGNSGNTIYF. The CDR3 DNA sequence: TGTGCCAGCTCACCACTGACAGGCAACTCTGGAAACACCATATATTTT.

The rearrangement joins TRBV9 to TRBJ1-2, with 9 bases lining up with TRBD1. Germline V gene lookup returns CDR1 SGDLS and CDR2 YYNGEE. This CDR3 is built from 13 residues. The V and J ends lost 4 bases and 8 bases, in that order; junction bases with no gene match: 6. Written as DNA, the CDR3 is TGTGCCAGCAGCATACAGGGGGCTAACGGCTACACCTTC. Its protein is CASSIQGANGYTF.

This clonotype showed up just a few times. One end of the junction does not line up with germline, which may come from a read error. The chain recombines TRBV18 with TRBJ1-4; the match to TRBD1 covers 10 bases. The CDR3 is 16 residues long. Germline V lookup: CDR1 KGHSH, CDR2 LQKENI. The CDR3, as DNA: TGTGCCAGCTCACCACTCGAGACAGGGGGCTTCGAAAAACTTTTTTTT. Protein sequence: CASSPLETGGFEKLFF. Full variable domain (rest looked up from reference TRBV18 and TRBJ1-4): NAGVMQNPRHLVRRRGQEARLRCSPMKGHSHVYWYRQLPEEGLKFMVYLQKENIIDESGMPKERFSAEFPKEGPSILRIQQVVRGDSAAYFCASSPLETGGFEKLFFGSGTQLSVL.

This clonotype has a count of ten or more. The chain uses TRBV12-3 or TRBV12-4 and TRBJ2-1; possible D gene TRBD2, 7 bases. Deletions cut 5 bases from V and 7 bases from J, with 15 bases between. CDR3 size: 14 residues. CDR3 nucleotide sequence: TGTGCCAGCAGTGCCGGGGGGCGGGGTAATGAGCAGTTCTTC. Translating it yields CASSAGGRGNEQFF.

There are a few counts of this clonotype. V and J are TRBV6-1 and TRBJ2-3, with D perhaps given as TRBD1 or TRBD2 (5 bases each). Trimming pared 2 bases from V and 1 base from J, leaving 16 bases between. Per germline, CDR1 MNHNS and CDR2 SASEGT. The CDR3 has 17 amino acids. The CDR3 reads CASSESGRGWGTDTQYF. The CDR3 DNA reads TGTGCCAGCAGTGAATCGGGAAGGGGTTGGGGCACAGATACGCAGTATTTT.

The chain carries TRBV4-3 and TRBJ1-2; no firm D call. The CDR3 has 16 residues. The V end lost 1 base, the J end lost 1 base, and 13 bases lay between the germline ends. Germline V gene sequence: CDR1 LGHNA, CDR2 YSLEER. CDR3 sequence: CASSQVITEINYGYTF. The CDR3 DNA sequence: TGCGCCAGCAGCCAAGTAATAACAGAGATTAACTATGGCTACACCTTC.

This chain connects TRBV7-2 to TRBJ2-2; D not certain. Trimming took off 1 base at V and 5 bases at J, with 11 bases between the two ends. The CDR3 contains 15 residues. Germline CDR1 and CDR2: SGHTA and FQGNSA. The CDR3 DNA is TGTGCCAGCAGCTTAGGCAGCTATGGGACCGGGGAGCTGTTTTTT. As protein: CASSLGSYGTGELFF.

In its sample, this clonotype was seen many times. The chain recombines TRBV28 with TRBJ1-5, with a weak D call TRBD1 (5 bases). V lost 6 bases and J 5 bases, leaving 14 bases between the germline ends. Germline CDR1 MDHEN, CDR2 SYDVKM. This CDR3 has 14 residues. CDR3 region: CASSQTEIHQPQHF. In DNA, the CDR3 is TGTGCCAGCAGCCAGACAGAGATACATCAGCCCCAGCATTTT.

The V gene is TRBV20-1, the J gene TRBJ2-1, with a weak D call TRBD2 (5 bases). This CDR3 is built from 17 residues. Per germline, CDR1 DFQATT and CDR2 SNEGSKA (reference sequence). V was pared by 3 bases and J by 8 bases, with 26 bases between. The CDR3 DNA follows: TGCAGTGCTAGTGCGGTTAGAGGGAGCCTGGGTAGGGATGAGCAGTTCTTC. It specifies CSASAVRGSLGRDEQFF.

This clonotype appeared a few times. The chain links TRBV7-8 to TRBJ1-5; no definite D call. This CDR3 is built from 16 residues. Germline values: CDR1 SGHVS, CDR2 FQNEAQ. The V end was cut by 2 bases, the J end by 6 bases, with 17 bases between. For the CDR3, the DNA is TGTGCCAGCAGCTTATCCGTTGGTGCGGGAGGTCAGCCCCAGCATTTT. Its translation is CASSLSVGAGGQPQHF.

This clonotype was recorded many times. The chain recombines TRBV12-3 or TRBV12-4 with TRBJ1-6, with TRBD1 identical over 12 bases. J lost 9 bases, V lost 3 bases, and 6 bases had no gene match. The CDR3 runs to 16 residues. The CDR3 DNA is TGTGCCAGCAGTTTCGGGACAGGGGGCGCCGGTTCACCCCTCCACTTT. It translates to CASSFGTGGAGSPLHF.

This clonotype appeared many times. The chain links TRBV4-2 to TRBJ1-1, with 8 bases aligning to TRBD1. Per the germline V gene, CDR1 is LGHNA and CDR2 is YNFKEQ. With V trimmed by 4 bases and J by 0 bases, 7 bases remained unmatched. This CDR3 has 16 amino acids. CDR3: CASSPRQGLMNTEAFF. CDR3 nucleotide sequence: TGTGCCAGCAGCCCCAGACAGGGGCTGATGAACACTGAAGCTTTCTTT.

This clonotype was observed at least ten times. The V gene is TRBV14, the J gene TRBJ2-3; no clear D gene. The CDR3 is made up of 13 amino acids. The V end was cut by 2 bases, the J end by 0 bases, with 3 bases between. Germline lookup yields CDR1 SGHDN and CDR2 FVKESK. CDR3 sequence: CASSQRSTDTQYF. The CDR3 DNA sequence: TGTGCCAGCAGCCAACGGAGCACAGATACGCAGTATTTT.

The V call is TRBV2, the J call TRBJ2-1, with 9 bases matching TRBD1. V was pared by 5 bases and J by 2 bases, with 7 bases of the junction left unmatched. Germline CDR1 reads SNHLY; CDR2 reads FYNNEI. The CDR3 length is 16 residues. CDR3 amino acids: CASSTRDRVAYNEQFF. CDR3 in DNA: TGTGCCAGCAGTACACGGGACAGGGTTGCCTACAATGAGCAGTTCTTC. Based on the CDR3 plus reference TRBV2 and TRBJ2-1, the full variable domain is EPEVTQTPSHQVTQMGQEVILRCVPISNHLYFYWYRQILGQKVEFLVSFYNNEISEKSEIFDDQFSVERPDGSNFTLKIRSTKLEDSAMYFCASSTRDRVAYNEQFFGPGTRLTVL.

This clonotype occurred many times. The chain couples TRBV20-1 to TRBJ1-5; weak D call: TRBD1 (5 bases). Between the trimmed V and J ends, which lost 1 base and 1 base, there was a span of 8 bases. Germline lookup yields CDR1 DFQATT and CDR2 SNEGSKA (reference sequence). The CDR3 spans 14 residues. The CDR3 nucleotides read TGCAGTGCTAGAGGAGGGGTGAGCAATCAGCCCCAGCATTTT. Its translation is CSARGGVSNQPQHF.

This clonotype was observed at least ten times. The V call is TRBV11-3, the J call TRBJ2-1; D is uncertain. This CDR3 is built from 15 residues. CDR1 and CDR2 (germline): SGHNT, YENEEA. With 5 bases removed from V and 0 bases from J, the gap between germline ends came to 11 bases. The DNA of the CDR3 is TGTGCCAGCAGCCCCGTGGCGTCCTCCTACAATGAGCAGTTCTTC. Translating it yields CASSPVASSYNEQFF. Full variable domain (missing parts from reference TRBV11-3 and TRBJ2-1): EAGVVQSPRYKIIEKKQPVAFWCNPISGHNTLYWYLQNLGQGPELLIRYENEEAVDDSQLPKDRFSAERLKGVDSTLKIQPAELGDSAVYLCASSPVASSYNEQFFGPGTRLTVL.

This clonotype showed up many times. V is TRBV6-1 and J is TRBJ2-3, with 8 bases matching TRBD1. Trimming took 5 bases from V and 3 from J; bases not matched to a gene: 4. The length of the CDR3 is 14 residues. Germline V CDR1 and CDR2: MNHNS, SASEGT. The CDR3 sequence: CASSTGGGTDTQYF. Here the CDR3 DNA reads TGTGCCAGCAGTACAGGGGGAGGAACAGATACGCAGTATTTT.

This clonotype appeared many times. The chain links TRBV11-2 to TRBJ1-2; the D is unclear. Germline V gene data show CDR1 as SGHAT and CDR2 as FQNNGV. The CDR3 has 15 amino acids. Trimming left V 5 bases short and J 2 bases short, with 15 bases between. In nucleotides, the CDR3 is TGTGCCAGCAGCCCTTTCCTTCGGGAAAACTATGGCTACACCTTC. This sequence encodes CASSPFLRENYGYTF.